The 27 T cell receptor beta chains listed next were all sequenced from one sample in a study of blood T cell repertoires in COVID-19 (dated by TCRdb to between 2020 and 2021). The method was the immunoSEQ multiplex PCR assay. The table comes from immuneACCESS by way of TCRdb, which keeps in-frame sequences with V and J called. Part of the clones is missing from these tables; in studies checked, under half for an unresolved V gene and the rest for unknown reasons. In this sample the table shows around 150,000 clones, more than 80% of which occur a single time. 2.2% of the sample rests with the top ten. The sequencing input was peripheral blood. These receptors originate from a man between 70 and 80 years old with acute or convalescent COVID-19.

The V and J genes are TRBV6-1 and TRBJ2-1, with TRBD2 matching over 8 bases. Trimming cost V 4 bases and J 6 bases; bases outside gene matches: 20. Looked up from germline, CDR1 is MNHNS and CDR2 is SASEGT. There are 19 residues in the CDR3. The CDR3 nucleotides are TGTGCCAGCAGTGCCCCCGGGTGGGTAGCGGGAAAGTGGTCCAATGAGCAGTTCTTC. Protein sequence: CASSAPGWVAGKWSNEQFF.

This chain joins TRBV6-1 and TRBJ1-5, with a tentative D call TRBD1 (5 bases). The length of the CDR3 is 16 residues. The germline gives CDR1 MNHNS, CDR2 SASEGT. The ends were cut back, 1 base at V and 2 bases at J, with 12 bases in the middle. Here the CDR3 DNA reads TGTGCCAGCAGTGAAGGTGGGGGGGGTGGCAATCAGCCCCAGCATTTT. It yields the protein CASSEGGGGGNQPQHF.

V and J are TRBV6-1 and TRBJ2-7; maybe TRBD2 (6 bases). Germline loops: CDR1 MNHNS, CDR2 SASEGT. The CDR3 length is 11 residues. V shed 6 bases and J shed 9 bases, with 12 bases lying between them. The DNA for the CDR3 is TGTGCCAGCAGAGCACTGGGGGGGCAGTACTTC. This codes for CASRALGGQYF.

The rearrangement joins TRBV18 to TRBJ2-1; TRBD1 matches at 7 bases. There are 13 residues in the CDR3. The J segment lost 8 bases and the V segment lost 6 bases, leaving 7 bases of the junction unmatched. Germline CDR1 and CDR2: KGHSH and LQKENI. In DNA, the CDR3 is TGTGCCAGCTCCGCTGACAGGGTGGATGAGCAGTTCTTC. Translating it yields CASSADRVDEQFF.

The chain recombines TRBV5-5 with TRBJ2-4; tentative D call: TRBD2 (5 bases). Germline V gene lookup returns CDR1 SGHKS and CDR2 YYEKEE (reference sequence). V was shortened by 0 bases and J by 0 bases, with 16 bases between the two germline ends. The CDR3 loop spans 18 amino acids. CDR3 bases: TGTGCCAGCAGCTTGGTGGCCACCGGGAACCTAGCCAAAAACATTCAGTACTTC. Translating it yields CASSLVATGNLAKNIQYF.

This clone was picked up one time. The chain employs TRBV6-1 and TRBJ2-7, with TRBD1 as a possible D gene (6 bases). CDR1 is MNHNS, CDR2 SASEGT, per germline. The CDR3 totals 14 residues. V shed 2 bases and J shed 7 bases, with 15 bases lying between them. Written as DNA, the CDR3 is TGTGCCAGCAGTGAATTTGGACAGTCTAGTGAGCAGTACTTC. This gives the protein CASSEFGQSSEQYF.

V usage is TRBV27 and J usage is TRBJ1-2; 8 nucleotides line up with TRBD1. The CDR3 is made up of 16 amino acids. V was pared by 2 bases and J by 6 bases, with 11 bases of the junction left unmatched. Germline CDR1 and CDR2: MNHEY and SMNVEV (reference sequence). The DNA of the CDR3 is TGTGCCAGCAGTTTAGGGTCAGGGGGCAATTTCCATGGCTACACCTTC. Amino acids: CASSLGSGGNFHGYTF.

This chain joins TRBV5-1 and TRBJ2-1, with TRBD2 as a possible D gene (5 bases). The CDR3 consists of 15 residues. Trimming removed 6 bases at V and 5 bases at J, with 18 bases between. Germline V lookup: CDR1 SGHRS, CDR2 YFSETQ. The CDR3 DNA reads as TGCGCCAGCAAGGAGGCGGCAGTTTCTAACAATGAGCAGTTCTTC. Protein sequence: CASKEAAVSNNEQFF.

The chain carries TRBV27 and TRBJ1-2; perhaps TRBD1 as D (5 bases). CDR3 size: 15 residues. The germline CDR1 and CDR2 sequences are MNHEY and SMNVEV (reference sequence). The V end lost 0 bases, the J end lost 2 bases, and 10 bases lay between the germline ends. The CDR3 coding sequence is TGTGCCAGCAGTTTATCGGCGGGGCGAAACTATGGCTACACCTTC. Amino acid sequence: CASSLSAGRNYGYTF.

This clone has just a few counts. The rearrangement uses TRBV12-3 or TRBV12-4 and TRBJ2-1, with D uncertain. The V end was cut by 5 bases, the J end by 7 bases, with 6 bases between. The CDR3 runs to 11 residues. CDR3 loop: CASSKSNEQFF. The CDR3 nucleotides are TGTGCCAGCAGTAAATCGAATGAGCAGTTCTTC.

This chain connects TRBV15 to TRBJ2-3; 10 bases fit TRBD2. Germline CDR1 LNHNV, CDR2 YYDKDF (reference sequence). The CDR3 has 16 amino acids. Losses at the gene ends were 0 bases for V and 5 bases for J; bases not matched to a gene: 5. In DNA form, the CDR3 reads TGTGCCACCAGCAGAGATCTAGCGGGGGCGGGAGATACGCAGTATTTT. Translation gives CATSRDLAGAGDTQYF.

CDR3 sequence reads: CASRALLVAKQYF. CDR3 coding DNA: TGTGCCAGCAGAGCCCTGCTTGTCGCCAAGCAGTACTTC. The chain has TRBV2 and TRBJ2-7; unclear D gene. CDR1 and CDR2 (germline): SNHLY, FYNNEI. This CDR3 is built from 13 residues. Trimming left V 6 bases short and J 8 bases short, with 17 bases between. Full variable domain (rest looked up from reference TRBV2 and TRBJ2-7): EPEVTQTPSHQVTQMGQEVILRCVPISNHLYFYWYRQILGQKVEFLVSFYNNEISEKSEIFDDQFSVERPDGSNFTLKIRSTKLEDSAMYFCASRALLVAKQYFGPGTRLTVT.

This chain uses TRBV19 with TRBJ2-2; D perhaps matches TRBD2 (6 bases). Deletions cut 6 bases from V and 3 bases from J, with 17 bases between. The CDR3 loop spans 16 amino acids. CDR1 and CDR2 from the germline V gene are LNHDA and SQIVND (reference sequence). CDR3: CASRRGGRGYTGELFF. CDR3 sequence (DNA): TGTGCCAGTAGGAGAGGAGGGCGCGGCTACACCGGGGAGCTGTTTTTT.

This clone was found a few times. This CDR3 reads CATSERGLAGNYNEQFF. CDR3 DNA: TGTGCCACCAGTGAACGCGGACTAGCGGGGAACTACAATGAGCAGTTCTTC. The chain joins TRBV24-1 to TRBJ2-1, with 12 bases matching TRBD2. The germline gives CDR1 KGHDR, CDR2 SFDVKD. Germline trimming cut 4 bases from V and 3 bases from J; bases unmatched to any gene: 6. The CDR3 is made up of 17 amino acids.

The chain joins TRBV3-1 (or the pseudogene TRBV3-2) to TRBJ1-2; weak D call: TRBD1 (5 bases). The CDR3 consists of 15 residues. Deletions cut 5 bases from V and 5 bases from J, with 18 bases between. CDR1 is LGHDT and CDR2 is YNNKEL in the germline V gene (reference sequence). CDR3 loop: CASSDIGGGSYGYTF. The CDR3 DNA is TGTGCCAGCAGCGACATTGGTGGGGGGTCATATGGCTACACCTTC.

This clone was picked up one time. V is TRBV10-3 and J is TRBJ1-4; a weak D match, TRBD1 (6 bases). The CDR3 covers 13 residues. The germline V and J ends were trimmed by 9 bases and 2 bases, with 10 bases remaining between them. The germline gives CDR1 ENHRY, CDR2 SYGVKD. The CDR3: CAIRGATNEKLFF. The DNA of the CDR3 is TGTGCCATTCGGGGGGCTACTAATGAAAAACTGTTTTTT.

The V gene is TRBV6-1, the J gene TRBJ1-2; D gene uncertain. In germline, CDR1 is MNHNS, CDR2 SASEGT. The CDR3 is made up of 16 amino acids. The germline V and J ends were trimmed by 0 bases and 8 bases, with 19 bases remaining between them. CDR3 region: CASSEAGSRRTMGYTF. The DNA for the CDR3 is TGTGCCAGCAGTGAAGCGGGGAGCAGGCGAACTATGGGCTACACCTTC.

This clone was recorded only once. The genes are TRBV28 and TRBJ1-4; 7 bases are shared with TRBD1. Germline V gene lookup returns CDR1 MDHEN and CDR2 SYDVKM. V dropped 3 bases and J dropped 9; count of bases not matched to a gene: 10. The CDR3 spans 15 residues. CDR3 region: CASSLIIMTGQKLFF. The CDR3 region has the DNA TGTGCCAGCAGTTTGATCATTATGACAGGGCAAAAACTGTTTTTT.

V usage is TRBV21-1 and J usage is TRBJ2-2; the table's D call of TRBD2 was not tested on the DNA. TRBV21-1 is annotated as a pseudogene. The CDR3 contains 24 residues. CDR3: CASRGLTTRQLQQILAGRDGELFF. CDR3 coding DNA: TGTGCCAGCAGAGGCTTGACCACTCGACAGTTACAACAGATACTAGCGGGAAGGGATGGGGAGCTGTTTTTT.

CDR3: CASSPFGTVMNTGELFF. The CDR3 nucleotides read TGTGCCAGCTCACCGTTTGGTACAGTAATGAACACCGGGGAGCTGTTTTTT. The genes are TRBV18 and TRBJ2-2; no firm D call. The CDR3 covers 17 residues. CDR1 is KGHSH and CDR2 is LQKENI in the germline V gene. The V gene lost 3 bases and the J gene lost 1 base, with 15 bases spanning the gap.

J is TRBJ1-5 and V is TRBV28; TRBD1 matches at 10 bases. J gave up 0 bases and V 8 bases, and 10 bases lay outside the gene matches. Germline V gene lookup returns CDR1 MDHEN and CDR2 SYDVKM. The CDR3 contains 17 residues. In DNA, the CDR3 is TGTGCCAGCCGATCGGGACAGGGGATGTATAGCAATCAGCCCCAGCATTTT. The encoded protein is CASRSGQGMYSNQPQHF.

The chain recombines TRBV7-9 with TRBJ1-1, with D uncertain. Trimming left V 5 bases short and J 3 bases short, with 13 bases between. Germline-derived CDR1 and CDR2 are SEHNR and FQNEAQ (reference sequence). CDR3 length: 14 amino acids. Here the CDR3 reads CASSPAGRDTEAFF. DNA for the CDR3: TGTGCCAGCAGCCCAGCGGGGAGGGACACTGAAGCTTTCTTT.

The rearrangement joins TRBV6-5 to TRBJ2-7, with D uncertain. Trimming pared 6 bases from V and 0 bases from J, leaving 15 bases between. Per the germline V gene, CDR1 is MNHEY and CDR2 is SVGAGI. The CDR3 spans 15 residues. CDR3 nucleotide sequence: TGTGCCAGCAGGGCGACTGATAGGAGCTCCTACGAGCAGTACTTC. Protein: CASRATDRSSYEQYF.

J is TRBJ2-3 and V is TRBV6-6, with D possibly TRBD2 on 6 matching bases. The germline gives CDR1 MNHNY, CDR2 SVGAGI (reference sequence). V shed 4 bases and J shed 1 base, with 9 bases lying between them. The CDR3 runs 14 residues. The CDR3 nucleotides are TGTGCCAGCAGTTTCGCGGGACGCACAGATACGCAGTATTTT. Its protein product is CASSFAGRTDTQYF.

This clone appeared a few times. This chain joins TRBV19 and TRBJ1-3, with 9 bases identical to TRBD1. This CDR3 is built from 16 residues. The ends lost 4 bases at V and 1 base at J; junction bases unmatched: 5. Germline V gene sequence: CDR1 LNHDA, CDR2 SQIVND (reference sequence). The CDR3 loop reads CASSTYRGPSGNTIYF. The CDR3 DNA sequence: TGTGCCAGTAGTACCTACAGGGGGCCGTCTGGAAACACCATATATTTT.

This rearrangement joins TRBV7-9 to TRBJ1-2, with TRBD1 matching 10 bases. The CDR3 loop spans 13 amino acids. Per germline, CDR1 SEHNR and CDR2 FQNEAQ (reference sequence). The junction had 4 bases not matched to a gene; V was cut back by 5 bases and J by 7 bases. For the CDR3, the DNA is TGTGCCAGCAGCCCCAGACAGGGGGCTGGCTACACCTTC. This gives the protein CASSPRQGAGYTF.

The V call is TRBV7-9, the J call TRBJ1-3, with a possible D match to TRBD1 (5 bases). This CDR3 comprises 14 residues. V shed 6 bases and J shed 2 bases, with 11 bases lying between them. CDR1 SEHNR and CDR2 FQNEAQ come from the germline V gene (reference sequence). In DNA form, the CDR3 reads TGTGCCAGCAGGGGAGGGGTCCCTGGAAACACCATATATTTT. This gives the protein CASRGGVPGNTIYF.